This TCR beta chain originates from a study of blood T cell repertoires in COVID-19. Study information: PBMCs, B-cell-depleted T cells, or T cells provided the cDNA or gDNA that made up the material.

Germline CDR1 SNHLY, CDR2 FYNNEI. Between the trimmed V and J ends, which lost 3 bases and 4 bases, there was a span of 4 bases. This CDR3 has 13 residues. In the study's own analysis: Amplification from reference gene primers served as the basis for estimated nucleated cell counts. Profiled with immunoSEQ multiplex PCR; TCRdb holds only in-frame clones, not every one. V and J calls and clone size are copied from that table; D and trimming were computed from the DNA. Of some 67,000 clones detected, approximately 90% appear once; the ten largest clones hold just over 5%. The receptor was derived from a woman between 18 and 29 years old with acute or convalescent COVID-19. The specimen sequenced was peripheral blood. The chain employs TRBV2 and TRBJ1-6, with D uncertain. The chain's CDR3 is CASSDRYNSPLHF. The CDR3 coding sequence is TGTGCCAGCAGTGATCGTTATAATTCACCCCTCCACTTT.